This T cell receptor (beta chain) was found in a study of CD8 T cells in Susac syndrome. TCR beta was sequenced from blood CD8+ and CD4+ T cells. TEMRA cells were FACS-enriched and CD8+ and CD4+ T cells negatively isolated. General observations from the study: The authors acknowledged that their TCR sequencing and HLA analysis involved a relatively small number of individuals.

Random hexamers were used to reverse transcribe the RNA input (roughly 0.5 to 1 ug). Across 54 Vbeta and 13 Jbeta, TCR beta CDR3 was amplified with immunoSEQ multiplex PCR. Each CDR3 protein gets one entry after TCRdb re-called the immunoSEQ multiplex PCR reads with MiXCR. The sample lists under 80,000 distinct CDR3 sequences, roughly 94% occurring once. Of note for this clonotype: Its antigen is unknown.

The CDR3 has 15 residues. With 3 bases removed from V and 5 bases from J, the gap between germline ends came to 13 bases. Germline CDR1 and CDR2: MNHEY and SMNVEV (reference sequence). The sequence was obtained from a human donor with multiple sclerosis. Sequencing was performed on CD8+ T cells from PBMCs. The rearrangement links TRBV27 to TRBJ2-2; D is perhaps TRBD1 or TRBD2 (6 bases each). CDR3 amino acids: CASSFGGLGTGELFF. CDR3 DNA: TGTGCCAGCAGTTTTGGGGGGCTGGGGACCGGGGAGCTGTTTTTT.